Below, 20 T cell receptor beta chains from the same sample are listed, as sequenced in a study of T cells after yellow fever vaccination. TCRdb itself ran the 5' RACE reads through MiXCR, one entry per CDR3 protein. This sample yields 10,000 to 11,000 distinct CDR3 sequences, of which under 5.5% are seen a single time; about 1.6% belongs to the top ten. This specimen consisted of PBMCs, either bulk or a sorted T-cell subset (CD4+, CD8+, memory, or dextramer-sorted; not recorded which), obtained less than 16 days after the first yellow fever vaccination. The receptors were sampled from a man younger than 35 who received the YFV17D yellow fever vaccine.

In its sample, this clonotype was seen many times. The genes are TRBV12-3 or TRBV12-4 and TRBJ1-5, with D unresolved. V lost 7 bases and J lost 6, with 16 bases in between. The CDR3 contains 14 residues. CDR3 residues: CASTKYGVAQPQHF. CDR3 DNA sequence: TGTGCCAGCACCAAGTATGGGGTAGCTCAGCCCCAGCATTTT.

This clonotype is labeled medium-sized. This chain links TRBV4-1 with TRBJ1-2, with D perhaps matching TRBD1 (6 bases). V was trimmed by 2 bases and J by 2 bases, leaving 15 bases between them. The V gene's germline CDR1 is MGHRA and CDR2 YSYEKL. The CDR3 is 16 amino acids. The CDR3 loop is CASSQTTGGINYGYTF. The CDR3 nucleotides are TGCGCCAGCAGCCAAACGACAGGCGGTATCAACTATGGCTACACCTTC.

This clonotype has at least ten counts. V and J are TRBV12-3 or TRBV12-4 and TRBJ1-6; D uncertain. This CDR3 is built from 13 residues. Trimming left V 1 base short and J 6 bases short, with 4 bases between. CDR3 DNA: TGTGCCAGCAGTTTAGAGGTTAATTCACCCCTCCACTTT. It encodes CASSLEVNSPLHF.

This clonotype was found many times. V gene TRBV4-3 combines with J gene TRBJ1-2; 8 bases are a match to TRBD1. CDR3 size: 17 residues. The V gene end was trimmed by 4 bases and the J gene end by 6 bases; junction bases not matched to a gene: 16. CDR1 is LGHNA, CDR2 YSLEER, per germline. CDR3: CASSRGYTGGDPHGYTF. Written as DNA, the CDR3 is TGCGCCAGCAGCCGCGGTTATACAGGGGGGGATCCACATGGCTACACCTTC.

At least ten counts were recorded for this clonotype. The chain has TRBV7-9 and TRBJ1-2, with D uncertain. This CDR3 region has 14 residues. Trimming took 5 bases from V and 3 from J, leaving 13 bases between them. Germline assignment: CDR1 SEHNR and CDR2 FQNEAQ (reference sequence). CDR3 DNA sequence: TGTGCCAGCAGCCCGCAGCCCCTTTACTATGGCTACACCTTC. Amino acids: CASSPQPLYYGYTF.

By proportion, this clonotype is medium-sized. CDR3 sequence reads: CASSLVGGGQDTQYF. CDR3 DNA: TGTGCCAGCAGCTTAGTGGGCGGGGGCCAAGATACGCAGTATTTT. The chain is built from TRBV11-2 and TRBJ2-3; possible D gene TRBD2, 7 bases. Germline assignment: CDR1 SGHAT and CDR2 FQNNGV. CDR3 length: 15 residues. V shed 1 base and J shed 5 bases, with 13 bases lying between them.

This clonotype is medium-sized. CDR3 sequence: CATGTSGGRDTQYF. The DNA for the CDR3 is TGTGCCACCGGGACTAGCGGGGGGAGGGATACGCAGTATTTT. The V gene is TRBV10-3, the J gene TRBJ2-3; 15 positions agree with TRBD2. The germline gives CDR1 ENHRY, CDR2 SYGVKD. The CDR3 is made up of 14 amino acids. With 10 bases clipped from V and 6 bases from J, the junction kept 5 bases outside the gene matches.

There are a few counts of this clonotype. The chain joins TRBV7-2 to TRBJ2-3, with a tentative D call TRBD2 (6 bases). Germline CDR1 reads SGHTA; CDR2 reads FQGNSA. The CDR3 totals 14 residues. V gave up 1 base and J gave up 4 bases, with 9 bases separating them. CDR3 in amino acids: CASSLEAGPDTQYF. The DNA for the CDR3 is TGTGCCAGCAGCTTAGAGGCGGGGCCAGATACGCAGTATTTT.

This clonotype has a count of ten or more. For the CDR3, the DNA is TGTGCCAGCAGTCCGCTTAGGTTCTATGGCTACACCTTC. Protein: CASSPLRFYGYTF. The V call is TRBV12-3 or TRBV12-4, the J call TRBJ1-2; D call uncertain. This CDR3 has 13 amino acids. V dropped 5 bases and J dropped 4 bases, with 11 bases sitting between them.

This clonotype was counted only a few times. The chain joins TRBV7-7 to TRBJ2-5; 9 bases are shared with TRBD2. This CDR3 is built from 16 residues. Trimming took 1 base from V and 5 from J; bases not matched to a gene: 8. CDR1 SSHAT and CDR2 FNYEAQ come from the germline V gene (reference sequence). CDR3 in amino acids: CASSLDLAGGGETQYF. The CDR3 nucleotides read TGTGCCAGCAGCTTAGATCTGGCGGGGGGGGGCGAGACCCAGTACTTC. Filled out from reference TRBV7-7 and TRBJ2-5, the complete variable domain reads GAGVSQSPRYKVTKRGQDVTLRCDPISSHATLYWYQQALGQGPEFLTYFNYEAQPDKSGLPSDRFSAERPEGSISTLTIQRTEQRDSAMYRCASSLDLAGGGETQYFGPGTRLLVL.

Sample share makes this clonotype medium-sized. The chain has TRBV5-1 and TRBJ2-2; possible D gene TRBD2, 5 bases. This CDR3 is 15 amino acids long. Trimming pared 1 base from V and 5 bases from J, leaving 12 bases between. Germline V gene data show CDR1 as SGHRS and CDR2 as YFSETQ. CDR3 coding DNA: TGCGCCAGCAGCTTGTACGGGGATGCGACCGGGGAGCTGTTTTTT. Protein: CASSLYGDATGELFF. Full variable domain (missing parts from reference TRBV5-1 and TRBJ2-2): KAGVTQTPRYLIKTRGQQVTLSCSPISGHRSVSWYQQTPGQGLQFLFEYFSETQRNKGNFPGRFSGRQFSNSRSEMNVSTLELGDSALYLCASSLYGDATGELFFGEGSRLTVL.

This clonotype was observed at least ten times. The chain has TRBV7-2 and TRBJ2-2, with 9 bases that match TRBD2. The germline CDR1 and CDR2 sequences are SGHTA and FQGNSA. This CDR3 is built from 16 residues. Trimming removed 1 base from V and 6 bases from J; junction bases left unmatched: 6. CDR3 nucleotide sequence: TGTGCCAGCAGCTTAGTGGGCGGGGGGGTTGCCGGGGAGCTGTTTTTT. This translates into CASSLVGGGVAGELFF.

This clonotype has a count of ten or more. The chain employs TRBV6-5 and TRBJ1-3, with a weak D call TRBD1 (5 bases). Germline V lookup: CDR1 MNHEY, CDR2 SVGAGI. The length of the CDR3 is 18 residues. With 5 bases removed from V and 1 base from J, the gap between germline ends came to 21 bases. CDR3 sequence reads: CASSRTFSRFFSGNTIYF. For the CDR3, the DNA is TGTGCCAGCAGTCGGACATTCTCTAGGTTTTTTTCTGGAAACACCATATATTTT.

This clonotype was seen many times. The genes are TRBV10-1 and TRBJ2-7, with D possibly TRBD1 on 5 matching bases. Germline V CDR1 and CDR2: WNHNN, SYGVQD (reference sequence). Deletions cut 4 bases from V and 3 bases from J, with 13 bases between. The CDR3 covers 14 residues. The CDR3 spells CASSGQLGNYEQYF. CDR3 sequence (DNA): TGCGCCAGCAGTGGACAGCTGGGTAACTACGAGCAGTACTTC.

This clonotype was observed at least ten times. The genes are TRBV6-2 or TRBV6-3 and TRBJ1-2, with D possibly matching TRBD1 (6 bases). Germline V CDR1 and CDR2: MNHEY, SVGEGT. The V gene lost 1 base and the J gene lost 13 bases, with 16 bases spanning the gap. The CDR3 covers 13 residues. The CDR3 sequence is CASSYYQTGLTTF. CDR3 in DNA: TGTGCCAGCAGTTACTACCAGACAGGACTCACCACCTTC.

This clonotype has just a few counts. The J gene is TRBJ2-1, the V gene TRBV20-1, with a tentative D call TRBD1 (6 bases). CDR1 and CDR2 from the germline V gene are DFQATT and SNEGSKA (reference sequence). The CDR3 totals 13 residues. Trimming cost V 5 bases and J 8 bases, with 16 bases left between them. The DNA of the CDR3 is TGCAGTGCTCTTACAAACAGGGCTGATGAGCAGTTCTTC. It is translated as CSALTNRADEQFF.

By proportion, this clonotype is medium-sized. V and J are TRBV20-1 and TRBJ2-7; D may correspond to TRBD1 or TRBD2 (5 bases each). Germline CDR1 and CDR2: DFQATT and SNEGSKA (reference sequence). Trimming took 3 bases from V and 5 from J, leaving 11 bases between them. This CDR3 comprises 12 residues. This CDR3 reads CSARVGTNEQYF. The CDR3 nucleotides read TGCAGTGCTAGGGTAGGGACCAACGAGCAGTACTTC.

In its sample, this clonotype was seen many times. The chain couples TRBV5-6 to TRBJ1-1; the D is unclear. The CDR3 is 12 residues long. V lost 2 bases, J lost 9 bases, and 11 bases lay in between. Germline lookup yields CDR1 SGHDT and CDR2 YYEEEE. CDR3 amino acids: CASSFEGIKAFF. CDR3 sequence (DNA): TGTGCCAGCAGCTTTGAGGGTATCAAAGCTTTCTTT. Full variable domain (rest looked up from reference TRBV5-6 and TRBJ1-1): DAGVTQSPTHLIKTRGQQVTLRCSPKSGHDTVSWYQQALGQGPQFIFQYYEEEERQRGNFPDRFSGHQFPNYSSELNVNALLLGDSALYLCASSFEGIKAFFGQGTRLTVV.

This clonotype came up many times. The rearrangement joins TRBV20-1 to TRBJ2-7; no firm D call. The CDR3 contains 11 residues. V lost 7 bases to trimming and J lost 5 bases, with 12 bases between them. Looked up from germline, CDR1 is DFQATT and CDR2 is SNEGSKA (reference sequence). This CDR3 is CSGLGSDEQYF. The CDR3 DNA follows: TGCAGTGGGTTAGGGTCCGACGAGCAGTACTTC.

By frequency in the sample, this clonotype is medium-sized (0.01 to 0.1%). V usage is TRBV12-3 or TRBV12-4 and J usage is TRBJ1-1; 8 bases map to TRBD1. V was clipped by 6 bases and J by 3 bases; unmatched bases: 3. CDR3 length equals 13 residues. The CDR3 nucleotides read TGTGCCAGCAGCTTGACAGGGGACACTGAAGCTTTCTTT. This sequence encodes CASSLTGDTEAFF.